This TCR beta chain appears in the sequencing data of a study of blood T cells in healthy people across ages. Study-level results: Strong correlation linked observed beta diversity and percent naive T cells. Higher diversity and more naive CD4+ cells were features of long-lived donors, compared to aged donors.

Deletions cut 4 bases from V and 13 bases from J, with 17 bases between. CDR1 DFQATT and CDR2 SNEGSKA come from the germline V gene (reference sequence). This CDR3 is 12 amino acids long. As regards this clonotype: Its antigen is undetermined.

Primed by a sample-barcoded 5' primer and a J-beta primer mix, a second PCR proceeded for 7 to 11 cycles. Via MiXCR, TCRdb re-called the 5' RACE reads, giving one row per CDR3 protein. The data show about a million distinct CDR3 sequences, around two fifths seen once. The receptor was derived from a man younger than 30 in good health. The V gene is TRBV20-1, the J gene TRBJ2-1; D perhaps matches TRBD1 (6 bases). Sequencing was carried out using blood. CDR3 sequence: CSATGQEETQFF. CDR3 in DNA: TGCAGTGCTACGGGACAAGAAGAGACCCAGTTCTTC.